These 22 T cell receptor beta chains share one sample of origin, sequenced in a study of blood T cell repertoires in COVID-19. Using immunoSEQ multiplex PCR, the repertoire was profiled, and TCRdb retains in-frame clones only, with some absent. The sample yields 300,000 to 350,000 clones, over 80% seen once. The sample comprised PBMCs or T cells enriched from blood (not recorded which). The receptors were gathered from a woman aged 18-29 years who had recovered from COVID-19.

The V call is TRBV19, the J call TRBJ1-4; D unresolved. The CDR3 is 13 residues long. Germline values: CDR1 LNHDA, CDR2 SQIVND (reference sequence). The V and J ends lost 9 bases and 7 bases respectively, with 15 bases between them. The chain's CDR3 is CASNGDHGEKLFF. The CDR3 DNA reads as TGTGCCAGCAATGGAGATCATGGTGAAAAACTGTTTTTT.

J is TRBJ1-6 and V is TRBV2; 8 nucleotides agree with TRBD1. CDR3 size: 12 residues. In germline, CDR1 is SNHLY, CDR2 FYNNEI. The V and J ends lost 6 bases and 9 bases, in that order; junction bases with no gene match: 1. The CDR3 DNA reads as TGTGCCAGCAGGGGACAGGTTTCACCCCTCCACTTT. It yields the protein CASRGQVSPLHF.

This sequence joins TRBV5-6 and TRBJ1-5; D remains unclear. Between the trimmed V and J ends, which lost 0 bases and 5 bases, there was a span of 9 bases. Germline loops: CDR1 SGHDT, CDR2 YYEEEE. This CDR3 is built from 14 residues. The CDR3 sequence: CASSLGPEDQPQHF. In nucleotides, the CDR3 is TGTGCCAGCAGCTTGGGGCCAGAAGATCAGCCCCAGCATTTT.

The chain combines TRBV7-4 with TRBJ1-5; D call uncertain. V shed 2 bases and J shed 3 bases, with 11 bases lying between them. Looked up from germline, CDR1 is SGHVT and CDR2 is SQSDAQ. This CDR3 has 15 residues. The DNA of the CDR3 is TGTGCCAGCAGCTTACTACAGCATTACAATCAGCCCCAGCATTTT. Translating gives CASSLLQHYNQPQHF.

The gene calls are TRBV5-5 and TRBJ2-1; weak D call: TRBD2 (5 bases). Germline V gene lookup returns CDR1 SGHKS and CDR2 YYEKEE (reference sequence). Trimming took 3 bases from V and 8 from J, leaving 9 bases between them. CDR3 length: 12 residues. The CDR3 sequence: CASSWEIYEQFF. The CDR3 DNA sequence: TGTGCCAGCAGCTGGGAGATATATGAGCAGTTCTTC.

CDR3 residues: CASSEAPGATNEKLFF. The CDR3 nucleotides read TGTGCCAGCAGTGAAGCTCCAGGGGCAACTAATGAAAAACTGTTTTTT. The rearrangement joins TRBV6-1 to TRBJ1-4; TRBD1 might be the D (6 bases). With 0 bases removed from V and 0 bases from J, the gap between germline ends came to 8 bases. The CDR3 loop spans 16 amino acids. Germline loops: CDR1 MNHNS, CDR2 SASEGT.

V and J are TRBV27 and TRBJ1-1; tentatively, D is TRBD1 (5 bases). Trimming pared 3 bases from V and 1 base from J, leaving 18 bases between. The CDR3 is 17 amino acids. Germline CDR1 is MNHEY and CDR2 is SMNVEV (reference sequence). The CDR3 nucleotides read TGTGCCAGCAGTTTTAGAAGGGCAGGGTACAGGAACACTGAAGCTTTCTTT. This sequence encodes CASSFRRAGYRNTEAFF.

This clone was picked up one time. The rearrangement links TRBV5-5 to TRBJ1-2, with 7 bases identical to TRBD1. Germline loops: CDR1 SGHKS, CDR2 YYEKEE (reference sequence). Trimming cost V 3 bases and J 4 bases; bases outside gene matches: 6. This CDR3 has 14 residues. The CDR3 DNA reads as TGTGCCAGCAGCTGGGGGACAGCTCCCTATGGCTACACCTTC. This encodes CASSWGTAPYGYTF.

The chain links TRBV7-8 to TRBJ1-1; TRBD1 is a possible D gene (5 bases). The CDR3 loop spans 16 amino acids. CDR1 SGHVS and CDR2 FQNEAQ come from the germline V gene. With 1 base removed from V and 1 base from J, the gap between germline ends came to 13 bases. CDR3 sequence (DNA): TGTGCCAGCAGCTTAGAGGCAGGGCAGGGGAACACTGAAGCTTTCTTT. Encoded protein: CASSLEAGQGNTEAFF.

The DNA of the CDR3 is TGTGCCAGTAGTATACGGGAACTAGCGGGGTATATGAATGAGCAGTTCTTC. Its translation: CASSIRELAGYMNEQFF. V and J are TRBV19 and TRBJ2-1, with TRBD2 matching 10 bases. CDR3 length equals 17 residues. CDR1 and CDR2 from the germline V gene are LNHDA and SQIVND (reference sequence). J gave up 7 bases and V 2 bases, and 11 bases lay outside the gene matches. Supplemented by reference TRBV19 and TRBJ2-1, the full variable domain reads DGGITQSPKYLFRKEGQNVTLSCEQNLNHDAMYWYRQDPGQGLRLIYYSQIVNDFQKGDIAEGYSVSREKKESFPLTVTSAQKNPTAFYLCASSIRELAGYMNEQFFGPGTRLTVL.

V is TRBV5-6 and J is TRBJ1-2, with D uncertain. Looked up from germline, CDR1 is SGHDT and CDR2 is YYEEEE. The V end was cut by 0 bases, the J end by 8 bases, with 20 bases between. The CDR3 spans 16 residues. Here the CDR3 reads CASSLVSLGPRWGYTF. The CDR3 region has the DNA TGTGCCAGCAGCTTGGTATCTTTGGGTCCGCGGTGGGGCTACACCTTC.

The V call is TRBV30, the J call TRBJ1-1; 8 bases align to TRBD1. CDR3 length: 13 amino acids. Trimming cost V 4 bases and J 1 base; bases outside gene matches: 2. Per the germline V gene, CDR1 is GTSNPN and CDR2 is SVGIG (reference sequence). The CDR3 spells CAWNDRGNTEAFF. DNA for the CDR3: TGTGCCTGGAATGACAGGGGGAACACTGAAGCTTTCTTT.

The chain couples TRBV2 to TRBJ1-1; possible D gene TRBD1, 6 bases. There are 14 residues in the CDR3. The V gene's germline CDR1 is SNHLY and CDR2 FYNNEI. Trimming took off 7 bases at V and 5 bases at J, with 17 bases between the two ends. This CDR3 reads CASTDLGAGTEAFF. The CDR3 DNA reads TGTGCCAGCACCGACTTGGGGGCTGGGACTGAAGCTTTCTTT.

The J gene is TRBJ2-1, the V gene TRBV5-1; tentatively, D is TRBD2 (6 bases). Germline V gene data show CDR1 as SGHRS and CDR2 as YFSETQ. The CDR3 consists of 16 residues. The ends were cut back, 0 bases at V and 7 bases at J, with 17 bases in the middle. DNA of the CDR3: TGCGCCAGCAGCTTGGTCGGGGGAGATCGAGGAAATGAGCAGTTCTTC. It specifies CASSLVGGDRGNEQFF.

The chain has TRBV5-4 and TRBJ1-1; D ambiguous. Germline V gene lookup returns CDR1 SGHNT and CDR2 YYREEE (reference sequence). Trimming left V 1 base short and J 2 bases short, with 12 bases between. The CDR3 is made up of 15 amino acids. The chain's CDR3 is CASSLKVTGNTEAFF. In DNA, the CDR3 is TGTGCCAGCAGCTTGAAGGTGACTGGTAACACTGAAGCTTTCTTT.

This chain links TRBV7-9 with TRBJ2-7, with a weak D call TRBD1 (6 bases). The CDR3 totals 16 residues. Germline V lookup: CDR1 SEHNR, CDR2 FQNEAQ (reference sequence). Trimming removed 6 bases from V and 2 bases from J, with 20 bases in between. The CDR3 protein is CASSHRTDYGTYEQYF. The CDR3 coding sequence is TGTGCCAGCAGTCATCGGACAGACTACGGAACCTACGAGCAGTACTTC. Complete variable domain (other parts from reference TRBV7-9 and TRBJ2-7): DTGVSQNPRHKITKRGQNVTFRCDPISEHNRLYWYRQTLGQGPEFLTYFQNEAQLEKSRLLSDRFSAERPKGSFSTLEIQRTEQGDSAMYLCASSHRTDYGTYEQYFGPGTRLTVT.

CDR3 residues: CASSLTALTDTQYF. CDR3 sequence (DNA): TGTGCCAGCAGCTTGACAGCCCTCACAGATACGCAGTATTTT. V usage is TRBV5-6 and J usage is TRBJ2-3; D not certain. Trimming left V 1 base short and J 2 bases short, with 8 bases between. From germline, CDR1 is SGHDT and CDR2 YYEEEE. The CDR3 loop spans 14 amino acids.

The chain combines TRBV5-6 with TRBJ2-2; D perhaps matches TRBD2 (5 bases). The V gene lost 2 bases and the J gene lost 6 bases, with 8 bases spanning the gap. The germline gives CDR1 SGHDT, CDR2 YYEEEE. The CDR3 is 13 amino acids. The CDR3 protein is CASSFTGSGELFF. CDR3 sequence (DNA): TGTGCCAGCAGCTTTACGGGGTCCGGGGAGCTGTTTTTT. Full variable domain (outside the CDR3, taken from reference TRBV5-6 and TRBJ2-2): DAGVTQSPTHLIKTRGQQVTLRCSPKSGHDTVSWYQQALGQGPQFIFQYYEEEERQRGNFPDRFSGHQFPNYSSELNVNALLLGDSALYLCASSFTGSGELFFGEGSRLTVL.

The chain uses TRBV2 and TRBJ2-3; 13 nucleotides align to TRBD2. There are 17 residues in the CDR3. Germline CDR1 is SNHLY and CDR2 is FYNNEI. Unmatched junction bases numbered 10, after V lost 7 bases and J lost 3 bases. CDR3 protein: CASTGTSGNGYTDTQYF. CDR3 nucleotide sequence: TGTGCCAGCACCGGGACTAGCGGGAATGGGTATACAGATACGCAGTATTTT.

The chain couples TRBV5-1 to TRBJ2-7; the D gene is possibly TRBD1 (5 bases). The V end lost 4 bases, the J end lost 1 base, and 12 bases lay between the germline ends. CDR1 and CDR2 from the germline V gene are SGHRS and YFSETQ. This CDR3 contains 14 residues. Here the CDR3 reads CASSRDSVSYEQYF. For the CDR3, the DNA is TGCGCCAGCAGCCGAGACAGCGTTTCCTACGAGCAGTACTTC.

The genes are TRBV29-1 and TRBJ2-2; 11 bases fit TRBD2. V gave up 2 bases and J gave up 5 bases; unmatched junction bases: 4. The CDR3 extends over 15 amino acids. Per the germline V gene, CDR1 is SQVTM and CDR2 is ANQGSEA. CDR3 region: CSVELAGGPTGELFF. CDR3 in DNA: TGCAGCGTTGAATTAGCGGGGGGGCCGACCGGGGAGCTGTTTTTT.

V gene TRBV18 combines with J gene TRBJ1-3; tentatively, D is TRBD1 (5 bases). Germline values: CDR1 KGHSH, CDR2 LQKENI. The CDR3 is made up of 16 amino acids. Trimming removed 0 bases from V and 0 bases from J, with 9 bases in between. This CDR3 reads CASSPPLGGSGNTIYF. The CDR3 DNA is TGTGCCAGCTCACCACCGCTGGGGGGCTCTGGAAACACCATATATTTT.